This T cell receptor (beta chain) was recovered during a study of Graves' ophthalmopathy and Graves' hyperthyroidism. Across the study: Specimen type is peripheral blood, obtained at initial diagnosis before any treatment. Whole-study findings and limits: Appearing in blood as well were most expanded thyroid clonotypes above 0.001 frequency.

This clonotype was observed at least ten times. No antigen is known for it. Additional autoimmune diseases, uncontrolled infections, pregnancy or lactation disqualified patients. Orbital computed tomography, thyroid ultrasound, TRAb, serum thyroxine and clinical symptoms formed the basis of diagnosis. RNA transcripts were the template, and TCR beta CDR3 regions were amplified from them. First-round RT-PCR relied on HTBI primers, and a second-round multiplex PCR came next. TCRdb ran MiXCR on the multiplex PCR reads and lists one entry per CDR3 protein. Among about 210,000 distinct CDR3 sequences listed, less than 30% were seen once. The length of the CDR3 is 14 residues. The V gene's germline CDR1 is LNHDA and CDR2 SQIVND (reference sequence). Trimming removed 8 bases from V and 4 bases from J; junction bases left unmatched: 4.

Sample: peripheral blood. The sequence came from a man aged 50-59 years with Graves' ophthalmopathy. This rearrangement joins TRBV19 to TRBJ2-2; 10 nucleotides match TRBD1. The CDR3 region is CASGDRGGTGELFF. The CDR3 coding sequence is TGTGCCAGTGGGGACAGGGGAGGCACCGGGGAGCTGTTTTTT.